The 27 T cell receptor beta chains below come from one sample, sequenced in a study of OX40 agonist ivuxolimab in advanced cancers. Some clones are missing from TCRdb's copy, which holds only in-frame ones; the method was immunoSEQ multiplex PCR. The table has 45,000 to 65,000 clones, around nine tenths seen once. The sample in question was CD4+ or CD8+ T cells sorted from blood, obtained in a trial of the OX40 agonist ivuxolimab. The source is an adult with an advanced solid tumor such as melanoma, head and neck, liver or kidney cancer.

V is TRBV29-1 and J is TRBJ1-4, with TRBD1 matching 11 bases. Germline trimming cut 1 base from V and 8 bases from J; bases unmatched to any gene: 9. The CDR3 covers 16 residues. Germline V gene data show CDR1 as SQVTM and CDR2 as ANQGSEA. CDR3 region: CSVEVGQGAKMEKLFF. The CDR3, as DNA: TGCAGCGTTGAAGTAGGACAGGGGGCTAAAATGGAAAAACTGTTTTTT.

The V and J genes are TRBV7-9 and TRBJ1-2; 8 bases are a match to TRBD1. There are 13 residues in the CDR3. Germline V CDR1 and CDR2: SEHNR, FQNEAQ (reference sequence). V shed 5 bases and J 5 bases; nucleotides not matched to a gene: 4. CDR3 protein: CASSPRTGYGYTF. The CDR3 nucleotides are TGTGCCAGCAGCCCCCGGACAGGGTATGGCTACACCTTC.

This chain uses TRBV9 with TRBJ2-7; TRBD1 aligns across 8 bases. There are 15 residues in the CDR3. From germline, CDR1 is SGDLS and CDR2 YYNGEE. The V gene end was trimmed by 3 bases and the J gene end by 4 bases; junction bases not matched to a gene: 9. The CDR3: CASSARTGPGYEQYF. As DNA, the CDR3 is TGTGCCAGCAGCGCCCGGACAGGGCCAGGTTACGAGCAGTACTTC.

The gene calls are TRBV7-3 and TRBJ2-1, with D possibly matching TRBD1 (6 bases). In germline, CDR1 is SGHTA, CDR2 FQGTGA. The CDR3 spans 13 residues. The V and J ends lost 1 base and 6 bases respectively, with 7 bases between them. The DNA for the CDR3 is TGTGCCAGCAGCTTAAACAGGGCCAATGAGCAGTTCTTC. Translating gives CASSLNRANEQFF.

The rearrangement uses TRBV4-1 and TRBJ2-1, with D possibly matching TRBD2 (5 bases). CDR1 is MGHRA, CDR2 YSYEKL, per germline. Between the trimmed V and J ends, which lost 1 base and 4 bases, there was a span of 11 bases. The CDR3 has 15 amino acids. Written as DNA, the CDR3 is TGCGCCAGCAGCCAAGTAGAGGGAAGGTACAATGAGCAGTTCTTC. Protein: CASSQVEGRYNEQFF.

This chain connects TRBV28 to TRBJ2-5, with D perhaps matching TRBD2 (5 bases). Germline-derived CDR1 and CDR2 are MDHEN and SYDVKM. The CDR3 totals 13 residues. Trimming pared 2 bases from V and 6 bases from J, leaving 10 bases between. CDR3 bases: TGTGCCAGCAGTTTAATGGCGGGTCAGACCCAGTACTTC. This gives the protein CASSLMAGQTQYF.

DNA of the CDR3: TGTGCCTGGACGGGCCAAACTACGCAGTATTTT. As protein: CAWTGQTTQYF. The chain employs TRBV30 and TRBJ2-3; D remains unclear. Per the germline V gene, CDR1 is GTSNPN and CDR2 is SVGIG (reference sequence). With 4 bases removed from V and 8 bases from J, the gap between germline ends came to 10 bases. The CDR3 contains 11 residues.

The rearrangement uses TRBV19 and TRBJ1-2, with D unclear. Trimming shortened V by 2 bases and J by 0 bases, and 7 bases separated the two germline ends. Germline CDR1 reads LNHDA; CDR2 reads SQIVND (reference sequence). The CDR3 runs 14 residues. CDR3 in DNA: TGTGCCAGTAGTATAAGGCAGTCTAACTATGGCTACACCTTC. Translating it yields CASSIRQSNYGYTF.

This chain uses TRBV25-1 with TRBJ1-3; 9 bases are shared with TRBD1. The germline V gene has CDR1 MGHDK and CDR2 SYGVNS. This CDR3 is 16 amino acids long. V dropped 1 base and J dropped 2; count of bases not matched to a gene: 3. In DNA, the CDR3 is TGTGCCAGCAGTGAATTACAGGGGGCGGCTGGAAACACCATATATTTT. Residues: CASSELQGAAGNTIYF.

Concerning this clone: Different DNA sequences within this sample yield the same CDR3. V gene TRBV4-2 combines with J gene TRBJ1-2; possibly TRBD1 for D (5 bases). The germline V and J ends were trimmed by 3 bases and 5 bases, with 16 bases remaining between them. Germline assignment: CDR1 LGHNA and CDR2 YNFKEQ. The CDR3 sequence is 15 residues long. DNA of the CDR3: TGTGCCAGCAGCCAGGAGGGGCAGGGCGGATATGGCTACACCTTC. It encodes CASSQEGQGGYGYTF.

The rearrangement links TRBV5-3 to TRBJ1-1; D perhaps matches TRBD1 (6 bases). TRBV5-3 has ORF status, its function being uncertain. This CDR3 region has 14 residues. Trimming stripped 3 bases from V and 1 base from J, with 10 bases between. The CDR3 loop is CARSWRTANTEAFF. The CDR3 DNA reads as TGTGCCAGAAGCTGGCGGACAGCGAACACTGAAGCTTTCTTT.

Of note for this clone: This sample includes further DNA sequences coding for the same CDR3. This chain uses TRBV2 with TRBJ1-2; 8 bases align to TRBD1. CDR1 and CDR2 from the germline V gene are SNHLY and FYNNEI. J lost 2 bases, V lost 4 bases, and 3 bases had no gene match. The CDR3 totals 14 residues. The CDR3, as DNA: TGTGCCAGCAGTGGGGACAGGATCAACTATGGCTACACCTTC. Protein sequence: CASSGDRINYGYTF.

This clone was counted once. At one end the junction does not follow the germline gene, possibly because of a read error. The same CDR3 also results from other DNA sequences found in this sample. The gene calls are TRBV5-6 and TRBJ2-5, with a possible D match to TRBD2 (5 bases). The CDR3 runs 16 residues. Per germline, CDR1 SGHDT and CDR2 YYEEEE. CDR3 nucleotides: TGCGCCAGCAGTTCTTACGAGGAGGCTAACCAAGAGACCCAGTACTTC. Translation: CASSSYEEANQETQYF.

The CDR3 DNA sequence: TGTGCCAGCAGCTTACAGGGATCCCTCCAAGAGACCCAGTACTTC. It translates to CASSLQGSLQETQYF. This rearrangement joins TRBV5-5 to TRBJ2-5, with a weak D call TRBD1 (6 bases). Between the trimmed V and J ends, which lost 2 bases and 1 base, there was a span of 12 bases. CDR1 and CDR2 (germline): SGHKS, YYEKEE (reference sequence). CDR3 length: 15 amino acids.

V gene TRBV28 combines with J gene TRBJ1-1; D gene unclear. The V and J ends lost 7 bases and 5 bases respectively, with 17 bases between them. The CDR3 loop spans 14 amino acids. Germline V gives CDR1 MDHEN, CDR2 SYDVKM. CDR3 in DNA: TGTGCCAGCACCGGTTGGCCAGAACAGACTGAAGCTTTCTTT. Its protein is CASTGWPEQTEAFF.

The J gene is TRBJ1-5, the V gene TRBV2, with a weak D call TRBD1 (5 bases). The CDR3 spans 17 residues. Between the trimmed V and J ends, which lost 2 bases and 0 bases, there was a span of 14 bases. The germline V gene has CDR1 SNHLY and CDR2 FYNNEI. In DNA form, the CDR3 reads TGTGCCAGCAGTGAAAATCTAAAGGGGCTTAGCAATCAGCCCCAGCATTTT. It codes for CASSENLKGLSNQPQHF.

This clone was picked up a small number of times. The chain couples TRBV11-1 to TRBJ2-7; 8 bases map to TRBD1. The CDR3 is 14 residues long. The germline CDR1 and CDR2 sequences are SGHAT and FQDESV (reference sequence). The J segment lost 6 bases and the V segment lost 3 bases, leaving 7 bases of the junction unmatched. Here the CDR3 DNA reads TGTGCCAGCAGCTTGAGTAATACAGGGGGCGAGCAGTACTTC. Its protein product is CASSLSNTGGEQYF. Drawing the rest from reference TRBV11-1 and TRBJ2-7, the complete variable domain is EAEVAQSPRYKITEKSQAVAFWCDPISGHATLYWYRQILGQGPELLVQFQDESVVDDSQLPKDRFSAERLKGVDSTLKIQPAELGDSAMYLCASSLSNTGGEQYFGPGTRLTVT.

The chain recombines TRBV10-3 with TRBJ1-2; 8 bases line up with TRBD1. The CDR3 loop spans 14 amino acids. Germline V gene sequence: CDR1 ENHRY, CDR2 SYGVKD. J was trimmed by 3 bases and V by 6 bases; bases with no gene match: 6. The chain's CDR3 is CAISQTTGDYGYTF. Written as DNA, the CDR3 is TGTGCCATCAGCCAAACGACAGGGGACTATGGCTACACCTTC.

The chain links TRBV2 to TRBJ2-3; D might be TRBD1 (6 bases). Germline assignment: CDR1 SNHLY and CDR2 FYNNEI. Trimming took off 8 bases at V and 5 bases at J, with 23 bases between the two ends. CDR3 length: 16 amino acids. The CDR3 region has the DNA TGTGCCAGCTCGCGGCAGGGGCATATTACTGGAGATACGCAGTATTTT. Encoded protein: CASSRQGHITGDTQYF. The full variable domain, its missing parts supplied by reference TRBV2 and TRBJ2-3, is EPEVTQTPSHQVTQMGQEVILRCVPISNHLYFYWYRQILGQKVEFLVSFYNNEISEKSEIFDDQFSVERPDGSNFTLKIRSTKLEDSAMYFCASSRQGHITGDTQYFGPGTRLTVL.

The rearrangement links TRBV15 to TRBJ2-1; TRBD2 matches at 11 bases. The CDR3 is 17 amino acids. The junction had 7 bases not matched to a gene; V was cut back by 5 bases and J by 1 base. The V gene's germline CDR1 is LNHNV and CDR2 YYDKDF (reference sequence). This CDR3 reads CATSVRLAGRSYNEQFF. CDR3 in DNA: TGTGCCACCAGCGTCCGACTAGCGGGGAGGTCCTACAATGAGCAGTTCTTC.

J is TRBJ2-1 and V is TRBV5-4; TRBD1 matches 9 bases. V trimming: 3 bases; J trimming: 8 bases; junction bases outside the gene matches: 6. Germline values: CDR1 SGHNT, CDR2 YYREEE (reference sequence). This CDR3 contains 14 residues. Here the CDR3 DNA reads TGTGCCAGCAGCTACCTACAGGGGGCCGATGAGCAGTTCTTC. It yields the protein CASSYLQGADEQFF.

This chain uses TRBV6-6 with TRBJ1-2; 7 bases line up with TRBD1. The CDR3 is 16 residues long. Germline CDR1 MNHNY, CDR2 SVGAGI (reference sequence). V was clipped by 5 bases and J by 0 bases; unmatched bases: 9. The CDR3 DNA is TGTGCCAGCAGTCCCCAGGGGGTCGGAGCTAACTATGGCTACACCTTC. Translating gives CASSPQGVGANYGYTF.

V is TRBV7-3 and J is TRBJ2-2, with 8 bases aligning to TRBD2. CDR3 length: 16 residues. V shed 2 bases and J 3 bases; nucleotides not matched to a gene: 5. CDR1 and CDR2 (germline): SGHTA, FQGTGA. CDR3 residues: CASSLGKRGYTGELFF. For the CDR3, the DNA is TGTGCCAGCAGCTTAGGGAAGCGGGGGTACACCGGGGAGCTGTTTTTT.

The chain links TRBV28 to TRBJ2-7, with D possibly TRBD1 on 6 matching bases. Germline V gene data show CDR1 as MDHEN and CDR2 as SYDVKM. CDR3 length: 13 residues. V was shortened by 6 bases and J by 7 bases, with 16 bases between the two germline ends. The CDR3 region is CASSPRRGEEQYF. Here the CDR3 DNA reads TGTGCCAGCAGCCCCCGCAGGGGAGAAGAGCAGTACTTC.

As to this clone: The sample contains more than one DNA sequence encoding this CDR3. This chain connects TRBV12-1 to TRBJ1-1. TRBV12-1 is listed as a pseudogene. The CDR3 contains 17 residues. CDR3 DNA: TGTGCCAGCGGGTACTTACGGGGAATAGGAGGTTGCACTGAAGCTTTCTTT. Amino acid sequence: CASGYLRGIGGCTEAFF.

The chain uses TRBV29-1 and TRBJ2-1, with D hard to call. Looked up from germline, CDR1 is SQVTM and CDR2 is ANQGSEA. V gave up 3 bases and J gave up 3 bases, with 9 bases separating them. The CDR3 totals 13 residues. The CDR3 DNA is TGCAGCGTTGATCGTGACATCTACAATGAGCAGTTCTTC. This gives the protein CSVDRDIYNEQFF.

The chain is built from TRBV7-8 and TRBJ2-2; tentative D call: TRBD2 (6 bases). Germline V gives CDR1 SGHVS, CDR2 FQNEAQ. This CDR3 contains 15 residues. V lost 5 bases and J lost 3, with 13 bases in between. The CDR3 DNA reads as TGTGCCAGCAGCATCGCGGGGTCGGACACCGGGGAGCTGTTTTTT. Its protein is CASSIAGSDTGELFF.